The clone carrying this TCR beta chain was counted between two and nine times. This entry belongs to a study of breast tumors, draining lymph nodes, adjacent tissues. The CDR3 sequence is 15 residues long. The V end was cut by 5 bases, the J end by 4 bases, with 18 bases between. Germline V CDR1 and CDR2: GTSNPN, SVGIG (reference sequence). TCRdb re-called the multiplex PCR reads through MiXCR, storing one row per CDR3 protein. Among more than 200,000 distinct CDR3 sequences listed, roughly 32% were seen once. Axillary draining lymph nodes of breast cancer patients supplied the node samples. Sequenced material: axillary lymph node tissue. The origin of this receptor is a female donor with breast cancer. Some clones in this sample may be carry-over from other donors' samples. The chain recombines TRBV30 with TRBJ2-1; D might be TRBD1 (6 bases). The CDR3 loop is CAWSQGSTFYNEQFF. CDR3 coding DNA: TGTGCCTGGTCACAGGGTTCCACTTTTTACAATGAGCAGTTCTTC. Full variable domain (remainder filled in from reference TRBV30 and TRBJ2-1): SQTIHQWPATLVQPVGSPLSLECTVEGTSNPNLYWYRQAAGRGLQLLFYSVGIGQISSEVPQNLSASRPQDRQFILSSKKLLLSDSGFYLCAWSQGSTFYNEQFFGPGTRLTVL.